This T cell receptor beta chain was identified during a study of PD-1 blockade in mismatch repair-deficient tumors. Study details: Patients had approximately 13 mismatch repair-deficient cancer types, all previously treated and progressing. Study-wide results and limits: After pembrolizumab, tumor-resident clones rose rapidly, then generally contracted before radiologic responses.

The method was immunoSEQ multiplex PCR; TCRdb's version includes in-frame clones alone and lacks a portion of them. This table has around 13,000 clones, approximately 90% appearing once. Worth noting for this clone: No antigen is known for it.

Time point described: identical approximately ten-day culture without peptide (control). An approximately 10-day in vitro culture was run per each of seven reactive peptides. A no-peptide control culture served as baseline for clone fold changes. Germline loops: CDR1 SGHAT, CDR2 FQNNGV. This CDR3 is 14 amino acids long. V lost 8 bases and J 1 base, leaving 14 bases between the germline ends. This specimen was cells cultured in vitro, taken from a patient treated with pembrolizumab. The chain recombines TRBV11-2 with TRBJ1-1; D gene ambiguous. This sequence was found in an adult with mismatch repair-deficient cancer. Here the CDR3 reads CASRYIGRNTEAFF. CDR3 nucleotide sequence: TGTGCCAGCCGTTACATAGGGAGGAACACTGAAGCTTTCTTT.